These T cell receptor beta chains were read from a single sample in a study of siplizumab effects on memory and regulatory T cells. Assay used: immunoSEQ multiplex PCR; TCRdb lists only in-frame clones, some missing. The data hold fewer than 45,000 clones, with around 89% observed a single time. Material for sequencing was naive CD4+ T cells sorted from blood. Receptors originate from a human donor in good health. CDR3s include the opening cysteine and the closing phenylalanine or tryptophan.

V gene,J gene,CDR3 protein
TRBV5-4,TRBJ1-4,CASSLDRGRGKLFF
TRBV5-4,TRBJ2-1,CASSSPGTSGNEQFF
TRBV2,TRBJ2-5,CASIPGAKETQYF
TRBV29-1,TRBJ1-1,CSVGVRMNTEAFF
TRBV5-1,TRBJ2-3,CASSTEREGGTDTQYF
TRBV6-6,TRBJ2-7,CASSSHSGTSSYEQYF
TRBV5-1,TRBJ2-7,CASSLELGNYEQYF
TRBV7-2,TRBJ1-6,CASSLAVGPSPLHF
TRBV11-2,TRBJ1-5,CASSRRGEGSNQPQHF
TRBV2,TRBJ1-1,CASTRTGATTEAFF
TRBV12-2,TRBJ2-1,CASRLQVVRHNEQFF
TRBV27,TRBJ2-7,CASSLGTRYEQYF
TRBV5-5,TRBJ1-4,CASSLSGATNEKLFF
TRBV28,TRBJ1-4,CASSLGGQAEKLFF
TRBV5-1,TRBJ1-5,CASSLQGGENQPQHF
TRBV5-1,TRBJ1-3,CASRMGSGNTIYF
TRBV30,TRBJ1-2,CAWTTGASGYTF
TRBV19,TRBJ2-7,CASSLSLAGVFYEQYF
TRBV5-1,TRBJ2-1,CASSHRDRGDREQFF
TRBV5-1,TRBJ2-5,CASSLWGEGETQYF
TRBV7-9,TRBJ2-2,CASSLRLAGANTGELFF
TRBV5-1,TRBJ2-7,CASSVQLSYEQYF
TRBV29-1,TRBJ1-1,CSVAGATEAFF
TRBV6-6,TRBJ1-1,CASSRQAPWAEAFF
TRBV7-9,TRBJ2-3,CASSLGVAGAEDTQYF
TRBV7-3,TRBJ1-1,CASSSYPGTEAFF
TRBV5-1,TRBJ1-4,CASSLGGSNRNEKLFF
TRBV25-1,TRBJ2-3,CASTVAGAGTDTQYF
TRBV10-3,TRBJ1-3,CAISAGQGSGNTIYF
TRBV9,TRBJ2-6,CASRPWGANVLTF
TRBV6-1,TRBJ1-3,CASVTGGAGNTIYF
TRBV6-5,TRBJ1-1,CASSYPGKFEAFF
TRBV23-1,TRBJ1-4,CASSQSVTDEKLFF
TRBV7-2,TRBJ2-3,CASSPQRGTDTQYF
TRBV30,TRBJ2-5,CAWRFQARRETQYF
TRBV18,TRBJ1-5,CASSRDRLRDNQPQHF
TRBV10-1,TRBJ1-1,CASSELASRGFTEAFF
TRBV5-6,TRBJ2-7,CASSPPDYGEQYF
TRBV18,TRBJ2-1,CASSPSGRQLTYNEQFF
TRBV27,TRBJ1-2,CASSLRRNYGYTF
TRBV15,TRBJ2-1,CATSWENRVVYNEQFF
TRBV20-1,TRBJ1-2,CSARRTGLYTF
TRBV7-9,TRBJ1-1,CASSPRLGSNTEAFF
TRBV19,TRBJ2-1,CASRTSGSNEQFF
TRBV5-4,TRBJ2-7,CASSSWDHYEQYF
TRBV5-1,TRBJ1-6,CASSLRGQPNNSPLHF
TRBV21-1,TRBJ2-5,CASSVSPRDRGRVKETQYF
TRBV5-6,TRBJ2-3,CASSSRGGRADTQYF
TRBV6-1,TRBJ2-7,CASNLDRVLVEQYF